Listed here is a single T cell receptor beta chain. The sample originates from a study of blood T cell repertoires in COVID-19. Study background: Material from acute and convalescent COVID-19 was sourced from the United States, Italy and Spain. Sources were T cells, B-cell-depleted T cells, or PBMCs; the material itself was cDNA or gDNA.

Participants reported their clinical history, and cohort assignment relied on those reports. Looked up from germline, CDR1 is SNHLY and CDR2 is FYNNEI. The CDR3 is made up of 15 amino acids. Deletions cut 6 bases from V and 0 bases from J, with 12 bases between. In the study's own analysis: Counts of nucleated cells, estimated from reference gene primer amplification, were obtained. TCRdb's copy holds only in-frame clones and misses some; the assay was immunoSEQ multiplex PCR. V and J calls and clone size are given by that table; D and trimming were obtained from the DNA. The table has about 310,000 clones, around 90% seen once.

This rearrangement joins TRBV2 to TRBJ2-1; no clear D gene. Specimen: PBMCs or T cells enriched from blood (not recorded which). The receptor's source is a young woman with acute COVID-19. CDR3 loop: CASSPRSSSYNEQFF. The CDR3 DNA reads as TGTGCCAGCAGCCCTAGGAGTAGCTCCTACAATGAGCAGTTCTTC.